This TCR beta chain stems from a study of blood T cell repertoires in COVID-19. Study-wide background: COVID-19 samples, acute and convalescent, were from the United States, Italy and Spain. Sample material is recorded as cDNA or gDNA derived from T cells, B-cell-depleted T cells, or PBMCs.

Under the authors' procedure: Reference gene primer amplification gave estimated nucleated cell counts. TCRdb's table, derived via immunoSEQ multiplex PCR, lists solely in-frame clones and lacks some. The V and J calls and clone size come from that table; D and trimming were worked out from the DNA. The repertoire has 35,000 to 50,000 clones, roughly 84% of them found once; the top ten carry approximately 59%. The germline V gene encodes CDR1 MNHEY and CDR2 SVGAGI. CDR3 length: 13 amino acids. J was trimmed by 5 bases and V by 7 bases; bases with no gene match: 3. Sequenced material: peripheral blood. The rearrangement links TRBV6-5 to TRBJ2-1; 9 positions agree with TRBD2. The TCR was taken from a man aged 65 to 79 with acute or convalescent COVID-19. The CDR3 reads CASTTSGHNEQFF. CDR3 sequence (DNA): TGTGCCAGCACTACTAGCGGGCACAATGAGCAGTTCTTC.